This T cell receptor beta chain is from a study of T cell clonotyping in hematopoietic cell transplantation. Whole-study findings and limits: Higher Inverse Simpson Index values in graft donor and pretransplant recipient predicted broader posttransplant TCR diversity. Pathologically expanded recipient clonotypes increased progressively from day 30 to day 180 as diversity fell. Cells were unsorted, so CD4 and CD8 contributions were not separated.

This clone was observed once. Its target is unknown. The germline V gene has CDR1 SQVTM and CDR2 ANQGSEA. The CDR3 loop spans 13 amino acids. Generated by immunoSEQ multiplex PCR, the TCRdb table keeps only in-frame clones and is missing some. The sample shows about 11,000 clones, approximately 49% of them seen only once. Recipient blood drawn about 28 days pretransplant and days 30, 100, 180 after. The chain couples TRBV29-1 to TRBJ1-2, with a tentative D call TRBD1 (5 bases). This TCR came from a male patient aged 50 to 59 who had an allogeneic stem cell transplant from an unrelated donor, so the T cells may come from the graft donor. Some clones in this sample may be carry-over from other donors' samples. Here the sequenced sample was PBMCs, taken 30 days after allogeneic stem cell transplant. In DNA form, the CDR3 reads TGCAGTGTACGAACAGGAGCCACCTATGGCTACACCTTC. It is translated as CSVRTGATYGYTF.